This TCR beta chain is drawn from a study of spatial heterogeneity in lung cancer. Study-level findings and limits: Mutation counts in tumors were tracked by counts of expanded intratumoral alpha and beta TCRs.

Specified time point: sample taken at primary tumor resection. TCRdb redid the calling of the 5' RACE reads with MiXCR, one entry per CDR3 protein. Of under 13,000 distinct CDR3 sequences in the sample, approximately 8% were seen once. Germline CDR1 is SGHDN and CDR2 is FVKESK. Trimming pared 2 bases from V and 5 bases from J, leaving 12 bases between. The CDR3 runs 14 residues. In its sample, this clonotype was seen many times. Its antigen is undetermined. The TCR originated in a female donor with early-stage non-small cell lung cancer. The chain combines TRBV14 with TRBJ1-1; unclear D gene. Sequenced material: lung tumor tissue, taken at surgery. DNA of the CDR3: TGTGCCAGCAGCCAATCTTTGGCGGGGACTGAAGCTTTCTTT. It translates to CASSQSLAGTEAFF.